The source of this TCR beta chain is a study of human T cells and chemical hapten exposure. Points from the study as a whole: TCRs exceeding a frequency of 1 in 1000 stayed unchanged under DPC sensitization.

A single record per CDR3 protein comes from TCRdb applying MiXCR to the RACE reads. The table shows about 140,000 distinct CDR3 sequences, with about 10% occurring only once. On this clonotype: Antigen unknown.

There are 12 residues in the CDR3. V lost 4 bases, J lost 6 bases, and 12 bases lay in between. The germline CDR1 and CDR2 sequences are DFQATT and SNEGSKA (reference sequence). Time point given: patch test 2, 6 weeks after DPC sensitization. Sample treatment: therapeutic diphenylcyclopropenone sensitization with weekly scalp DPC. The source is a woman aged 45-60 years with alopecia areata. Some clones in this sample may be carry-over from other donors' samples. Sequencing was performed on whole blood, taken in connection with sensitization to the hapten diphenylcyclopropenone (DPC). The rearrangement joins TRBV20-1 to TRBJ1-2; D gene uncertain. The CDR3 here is CSAIREMDGYTF. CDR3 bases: TGCAGTGCTATTAGGGAAATGGATGGCTACACCTTC.